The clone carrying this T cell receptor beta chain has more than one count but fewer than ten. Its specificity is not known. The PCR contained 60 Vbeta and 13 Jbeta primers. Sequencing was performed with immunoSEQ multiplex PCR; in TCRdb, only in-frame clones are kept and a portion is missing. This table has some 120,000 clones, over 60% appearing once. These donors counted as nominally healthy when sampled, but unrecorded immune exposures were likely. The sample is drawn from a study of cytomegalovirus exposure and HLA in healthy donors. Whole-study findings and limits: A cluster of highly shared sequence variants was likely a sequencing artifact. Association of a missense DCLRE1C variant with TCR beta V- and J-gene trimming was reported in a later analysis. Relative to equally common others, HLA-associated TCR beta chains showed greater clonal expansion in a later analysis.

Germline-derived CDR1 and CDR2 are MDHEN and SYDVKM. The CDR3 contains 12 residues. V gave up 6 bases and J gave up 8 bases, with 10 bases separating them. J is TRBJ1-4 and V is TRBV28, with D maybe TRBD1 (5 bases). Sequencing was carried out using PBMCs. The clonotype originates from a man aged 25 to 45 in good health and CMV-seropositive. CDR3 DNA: TGTGCCAGCAGCTCTCAGGGCGAAAAACTGTTTTTT. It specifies CASSSQGEKLFF.